This T cell receptor (beta chain) was obtained from a study of cytomegalovirus exposure and HLA in healthy donors. V was trimmed by 5 bases and J by 0 bases, leaving 11 bases between them. The CDR3 consists of 15 residues. Germline V gene sequence: CDR1 SNHLY, CDR2 FYNNEI. 60 Vbeta and 13 Jbeta primers were used in PCR. Produced via immunoSEQ multiplex PCR; TCRdb's table is partial and in-frame only. The sample yields fewer than 150,000 clones, 70% to 80% seen once. Sequencing was carried out using PBMCs. The J gene is TRBJ1-3, the V gene TRBV2; no firm D call. This clonotype was sampled from a man in his forties or fifties in good health and CMV-seropositive. The CDR3 region is CASSRSLPSGNTIYF. The CDR3 region has the DNA TGTGCCAGCAGTCGGTCACTACCCTCTGGAAACACCATATATTTT. Looking up the rest from reference TRBV2 and TRBJ1-3 gives the full variable domain: EPEVTQTPSHQVTQMGQEVILRCVPISNHLYFYWYRQILGQKVEFLVSFYNNEISEKSEIFDDQFSVERPDGSNFTLKIRSTKLEDSAMYFCASSRSLPSGNTIYFGEGSWLTVV.